The 21 T cell receptor beta chains below were found in one sample sequenced in a study of human T cells and chemical hapten exposure. MiXCR, run by TCRdb on the RACE reads, gives a single entry per CDR3 protein. The table records more than 150,000 distinct CDR3 sequences, roughly 30% of them present only once. The time point here: pre-sensitization, week 0. Treatment defined: therapeutic diphenylcyclopropenone sensitization with weekly scalp DPC. Here the sequenced sample was whole blood, taken in connection with sensitization to the hapten diphenylcyclopropenone (DPC). The receptors shown here come from a woman aged 30 to 39 with alopecia areata. Some clones in this sample may be carry-over from other donors' samples.

The J gene is TRBJ1-6, the V gene TRBV9; TRBD1 agrees at 7 bases. CDR1 and CDR2 (germline): SGDLS, YYNGEE. The CDR3 has 15 amino acids. With 3 bases clipped from V and 8 bases from J, the junction kept 8 bases outside the gene matches. The DNA of the CDR3 is TGTGCCAGCAGCGCTCGTGGTACAGGGGATTCACCCCTCCACTTT. This codes for CASSARGTGDSPLHF.

In its sample, this clonotype was seen a few times. The genes are TRBV5-1 and TRBJ1-4, with 9 bases that match TRBD1. The CDR3 runs 14 residues. The junction had 3 bases not matched to a gene; V was cut back by 4 bases and J by 5 bases. Per germline, CDR1 SGHRS and CDR2 YFSETQ. CDR3 protein: CASSGGQGNEKLFF. Written as DNA, the CDR3 is TGCGCCAGCAGCGGGGGACAGGGCAATGAAAAACTGTTTTTT. The entire variable domain, with the rest obtained from reference TRBV5-1 and TRBJ1-4, is as follows: KAGVTQTPRYLIKTRGQQVTLSCSPISGHRSVSWYQQTPGQGLQFLFEYFSETQRNKGNFPGRFSGRQFSNSRSEMNVSTLELGDSALYLCASSGGQGNEKLFFGSGTQLSVL.

This chain uses TRBV28 with TRBJ1-2; 7 nucleotides match TRBD1. Unmatched junction bases numbered 3, after V lost 5 bases and J lost 0 bases. CDR3 size: 14 residues. In germline, CDR1 is MDHEN, CDR2 SYDVKM. The CDR3 DNA is TGTGCCAGCAGTGTCGGGACAGCTAACTATGGCTACACCTTC. Its protein is CASSVGTANYGYTF.

The V and J genes are TRBV25-1 and TRBJ2-7; 7 nucleotides line up with TRBD2. There are 14 residues in the CDR3. The germline V gene encodes CDR1 MGHDK and CDR2 SYGVNS. The junction had 9 bases not matched to a gene; V was cut back by 4 bases and J by 6 bases. The CDR3 is CASSGVGGPAEQYF. The CDR3, as DNA: TGTGCCAGCAGTGGGGTGGGAGGGCCAGCCGAGCAGTACTTC.

In its sample, this clonotype was seen a few times. The chain links TRBV10-3 to TRBJ2-5; D call uncertain. Between the trimmed V and J ends, which lost 6 bases and 1 base, there was a span of 9 bases. In germline, CDR1 is ENHRY, CDR2 SYGVKD. This CDR3 contains 13 residues. CDR3 coding DNA: TGTGCCATCAGCAGGTCTATCCAAGAGACCCAGTACTTC. Amino acid sequence: CAISRSIQETQYF.

The rearrangement joins TRBV6-1 to TRBJ2-5; D ambiguous. V was cut by 3 bases and J by 4 bases, with 6 bases left in between. Germline CDR1 MNHNS, CDR2 SASEGT. The CDR3 runs 12 residues. The CDR3 DNA reads as TGTGCCAGCAGTGACCTTAGAGAGACCCAGTACTTC. Amino acid sequence: CASSDLRETQYF.

The count of this clonotype is one. The V gene is TRBV29-1, the J gene TRBJ1-5; perhaps TRBD1 as D (6 bases). Trimming removed 6 bases at V and 5 bases at J, with 17 bases between. Germline assignment: CDR1 SQVTM and CDR2 ANQGSEA. There are 14 residues in the CDR3. CDR3 DNA sequence: TGCAGCGTACGACAGGCCTGGAGAGATCAGCCCCAGCATTTT. This codes for CSVRQAWRDQPQHF.

The V and J genes are TRBV7-2 and TRBJ2-3; D might be TRBD2 (7 bases). The CDR3 runs 15 residues. The V end was cut by 1 base, the J end by 6 bases, with 14 bases between. Germline-derived CDR1 and CDR2 are SGHTA and FQGNSA. CDR3 amino acids: CASSLEGGPSDTQYF. In nucleotides, the CDR3 is TGTGCCAGCAGCTTAGAGGGGGGGCCCTCCGATACGCAGTATTTT.

This clonotype turned up a few times. The V gene is TRBV29-1, the J gene TRBJ2-1; weak D call: TRBD1 (5 bases). V was trimmed by 4 bases and J by 0 bases, leaving 13 bases between them. The CDR3 is made up of 15 amino acids. Germline V gene sequence: CDR1 SQVTM, CDR2 ANQGSEA. The CDR3 nucleotides are TGCAGCGTTGGGGCAGGGATGAGCTCCTACAATGAGCAGTTCTTC. The encoded protein is CSVGAGMSSYNEQFF.

This clonotype was counted between two and nine times. This sequence joins TRBV7-2 and TRBJ2-7, with 9 bases lining up with TRBD1. The CDR3 is 16 residues long. With 2 bases clipped from V and 6 bases from J, the junction kept 11 bases outside the gene matches. Per germline, CDR1 SGHTA and CDR2 FQGNSA. CDR3 amino acids: CASSLRKGTGLPEQYF. The CDR3, as DNA: TGTGCCAGCAGCTTAAGAAAGGGGACAGGGTTACCCGAGCAGTACTTC.

The chain carries TRBV24-1 and TRBJ2-5, with D tentatively TRBD1 (6 bases). CDR1 and CDR2 (germline): KGHDR, SFDVKD. This CDR3 region has 13 residues. The V end was cut by 5 bases, the J end by 2 bases, with 8 bases between. As DNA, the CDR3 is TGTGCCACCAGTGTCGGACAGCAAGAGACCCAGTACTTC. Protein: CATSVGQQETQYF.

V gene TRBV10-3 combines with J gene TRBJ2-1, with no clear D. Trimming shortened V by 2 bases and J by 0 bases, and 8 bases separated the two germline ends. The CDR3 totals 15 residues. Germline CDR1 ENHRY, CDR2 SYGVKD. For the CDR3, the DNA is TGTGCCATCAGTGAGCAGTGGGGCTCCTACAATGAGCAGTTCTTC. Residues: CAISEQWGSYNEQFF.

The CDR3 DNA reads as TGCAGTGCTCTAGGGACTAGCGAAGTTTTCTCCTACGAGCAGTACTTC. Amino acids: CSALGTSEVFSYEQYF. The V and J genes are TRBV20-1 and TRBJ2-7; 10 nucleotides agree with TRBD2. CDR1 and CDR2 from the germline V gene are DFQATT and SNEGSKA (reference sequence). The ends lost 5 bases at V and 0 bases at J; junction bases unmatched: 10. The CDR3 is 16 residues long.

This clonotype was recorded once. The chain recombines TRBV20-1 with TRBJ2-4; D gene unclear. Between the trimmed V and J ends, which lost 5 bases and 1 base, there was a span of 9 bases. CDR1 and CDR2 (germline): DFQATT, SNEGSKA (reference sequence). This CDR3 is built from 13 residues. The CDR3 loop is CSAYLGAKNIQYF. The CDR3 nucleotides read TGCAGTGCTTATTTAGGGGCCAAAAACATTCAGTACTTC.

This sequence joins TRBV10-2 and TRBJ1-1, with D perhaps matching TRBD1 (5 bases). This CDR3 spans 16 amino acids. The germline CDR1 and CDR2 sequences are WSHSY and SAAADI. The V and J ends lost 6 bases and 3 bases respectively, with 20 bases between them. CDR3 residues: CASRSSQGSGDTEAFF. The CDR3 bases are TGCGCCAGCAGATCAAGTCAGGGATCTGGTGACACTGAAGCTTTCTTT.

The chain is built from TRBV25-1 and TRBJ1-2, with unresolved D. The V end was cut by 4 bases, the J end by 4 bases, with 4 bases between. The CDR3 totals 11 residues. Looked up from germline, CDR1 is MGHDK and CDR2 is SYGVNS. CDR3 coding DNA: TGTGCCAGCAGTGCTGGCTATGGCTACACCTTC. Encoded protein: CASSAGYGYTF.

The count of this clonotype is one. The rearrangement links TRBV20-1 to TRBJ2-1, with TRBD2 matching 14 bases. J gave up 8 bases and V 1 base, and 4 bases lay outside the gene matches. Germline assignment: CDR1 DFQATT and CDR2 SNEGSKA (reference sequence). There are 15 residues in the CDR3. For the CDR3, the DNA is TGCAGTGCTAGAGTGGGGACTAGCGGGAGCGATGAGCAGTTCTTC. Amino acids: CSARVGTSGSDEQFF.

This clonotype was observed a few times. The chain uses TRBV9 and TRBJ2-7, with D possibly matching TRBD1 (6 bases). From germline, CDR1 is SGDLS and CDR2 YYNGEE. This CDR3 region has 14 residues. V was cut by 0 bases and J by 3 bases, with 10 bases left in between. This CDR3 reads CASSVGAGVYEQYF. Written as DNA, the CDR3 is TGTGCCAGCAGCGTAGGGGCAGGGGTCTACGAGCAGTACTTC.

In its sample, this clonotype was seen a few times. The chain carries TRBV4-1 and TRBJ1-6, with TRBD1 matching over 7 bases. The V gene's germline CDR1 is MGHRA and CDR2 YSYEKL. The CDR3 spans 15 residues. V shed 2 bases and J 6 bases; nucleotides not matched to a gene: 4. CDR3 sequence: CASSQLGQINSPLHF. The CDR3 nucleotides are TGCGCCAGCAGCCAATTGGGACAGATTAATTCACCCCTCCACTTT.

The V gene is TRBV6-8, the J gene TRBJ1-2; D uncertain. Deletions cut 7 bases from V and 2 bases from J, with 26 bases between. Germline V gives CDR1 MNHGY, CDR2 SAAAGT. This CDR3 has 18 amino acids. In nucleotides, the CDR3 is TGTGCCAGCACCCCACATCGCATTTTTCGAGCCTTCAACTATGGCTACACCTTC. This sequence encodes CASTPHRIFRAFNYGYTF.

This clonotype has a handful of counts. The CDR3 loop is CASSLSQEETQYF. The DNA for the CDR3 is TGTGCCAGCAGTTTATCACAGGAAGAGACCCAGTACTTC. The genes are TRBV28 and TRBJ2-5; possibly TRBD1 for D (5 bases). Germline CDR1 is MDHEN and CDR2 is SYDVKM. V lost 1 base, J lost 3 bases, and 6 bases lay in between. The CDR3 extends over 13 amino acids. Filled out from reference TRBV28 and TRBJ2-5, the complete variable domain reads DVKVTQSSRYLVKRTGEKVFLECVQDMDHENMFWYRQDPGLGLRLIYFSYDVKMKEKGDIPEGYSVSREKKERFSLILESASTNQTSMYLCASSLSQEETQYFGPGTRLLVL.